The entry that follows covers one T cell receptor (beta chain) sequence. Here immunoSEQ multiplex PCR was the method, and the copy in TCRdb shows in-frame clones only, minus some. The sample has tens of thousands of clones; approximately 93% are singletons. The data belong to a study of T cell changes during pregnancy in multiple sclerosis. Germline CDR1 reads MNHNS; CDR2 reads SASEGT. The CDR3 is 18 amino acids. J lost 4 bases, V lost 3 bases, and 10 bases had no gene match. This TCR came from a female donor in good health, enrolled as a control in a pregnancy study. The chain joins TRBV6-1 to TRBJ2-3; TRBD2 matches at 13 bases. The sequenced sample was peripheral blood, obtained after pregnancy. Written as DNA, the CDR3 is TGTGCCAGCAGTGAGTTCTTTAGACTAGCGGGAGGAGCAGATACGCAGTATTTT. It specifies CASSEFFRLAGGADTQYF.